These 8 T cell receptor beta chains were sequenced from one sample in a study of CD8 T cells in ankylosing spondylitis. TCRdb ran MiXCR on the 5' RACE reads and lists one entry per CDR3 protein. The table records around 180,000 distinct CDR3 sequences, roughly 18% of them present only once. The specimen was blood, either unsorted or a sorted T cell fraction (not recorded which). The receptors derive from a male donor between 5 and 29 years old with ankylosing spondylitis or in good health (not recorded which).

The gene calls are TRBV3-1 and TRBJ2-1; 7 bases fit TRBD2. The V segment lost 3 bases and the J segment 7 bases; nucleotides outside the gene matches: 3. Looked up from germline, CDR1 is LGHDT and CDR2 is YNNKEL (reference sequence). The CDR3 sequence is 13 residues long. The CDR3 DNA sequence: TGTGCCAGCAGCCATCGGGGGGAAAATGAGCAGTTCTTC. This gives the protein CASSHRGENEQFF.

This clonotype was counted ten times or more. J is TRBJ2-7 and V is TRBV24-1, with no clear D. This CDR3 has 15 residues. Trimming took 7 bases from V and 5 from J, leaving 20 bases between them. The V gene's germline CDR1 is KGHDR and CDR2 SFDVKD. In DNA form, the CDR3 reads TGTGCCACCAGAACCACCGGAGAGAGAGGCCACGAGCAGTACGTC. Residues: CATRTTGERGHEQYV.

The gene calls are TRBV5-5 and TRBJ1-1; D perhaps matches TRBD1 (5 bases). The CDR3 is 15 residues long. The V end lost 4 bases, the J end lost 6 bases, and 19 bases lay between the germline ends. Germline V lookup: CDR1 SGHKS, CDR2 YYEKEE (reference sequence). CDR3 amino acids: CASSQRTTPDAEAFF. In DNA form, the CDR3 reads TGTGCCAGCAGCCAGAGGACAACGCCTGACGCTGAAGCTTTCTTT.

This clonotype was seen ten or more times. The V gene is TRBV7-7, the J gene TRBJ2-3; 8 bases fit TRBD1. The germline CDR1 and CDR2 sequences are SSHAT and FNYEAQ (reference sequence). The CDR3 spans 16 residues. Germline trimming cut 1 base from V and 2 bases from J; bases unmatched to any gene: 5. Written as DNA, the CDR3 is TGTGCCAGCAGCTTAGGGACAGGGCCCGACACAGATACGCAGTATTTT. Protein sequence: CASSLGTGPDTDTQYF.

The CDR3 DNA follows: TGCAGTGCTAGATTGGGGCGGTGGCAGCCCCAGCATTTT. Residues: CSARLGRWQPQHF. This sequence joins TRBV20-1 and TRBJ1-5; a weak D match, TRBD1 (5 bases). The germline V and J ends were trimmed by 2 bases and 7 bases, with 12 bases remaining between them. Germline CDR1 reads DFQATT; CDR2 reads SNEGSKA (reference sequence). There are 13 residues in the CDR3.

This clonotype was found many times. V usage is TRBV4-2 and J usage is TRBJ2-7, with 7 bases matching TRBD2. Losses at the gene ends were 3 bases for V and 0 bases for J; bases not matched to a gene: 8. The V gene's germline CDR1 is LGHNA and CDR2 YNFKEQ. CDR3 size: 16 residues. CDR3 sequence (DNA): TGTGCCAGCAGCCAGGCTAGCGGAAAGAGCTCCTACGAGCAGTACTTC. Protein: CASSQASGKSSYEQYF.

This clonotype was detected many times. The V gene is TRBV28, the J gene TRBJ2-5; 12 bases are a match to TRBD2. There are 16 residues in the CDR3. The germline CDR1 and CDR2 sequences are MDHEN and SYDVKM. V lost 3 bases, J lost 5 bases, and 7 bases stayed unmatched. The CDR3 DNA sequence: TGTGCCAGCAGTTTCCCTAGCGGGAGGGTAGAGGAGACCCAGTACTTC. The encoded protein is CASSFPSGRVEETQYF. The entire variable domain, with the rest obtained from reference TRBV28 and TRBJ2-5, is as follows: DVKVTQSSRYLVKRTGEKVFLECVQDMDHENMFWYRQDPGLGLRLIYFSYDVKMKEKGDIPEGYSVSREKKERFSLILESASTNQTSMYLCASSFPSGRVEETQYFGPGTRLLVL.

This clonotype was seen many times. The CDR3 protein is CATSRDQDRIGYEQYF. DNA for the CDR3: TGTGCCACCAGCAGAGATCAGGACAGGATTGGCTACGAGCAGTACTTC. This chain uses TRBV15 with TRBJ2-7, with 7 bases lining up with TRBD1. V gave up 0 bases and J gave up 3 bases; unmatched junction bases: 8. Per the germline V gene, CDR1 is LNHNV and CDR2 is YYDKDF (reference sequence). The CDR3 loop spans 16 amino acids.